This T cell receptor beta chain was obtained from a study of T cell responses to AZD1222 COVID-19 vaccine. At the level of the study: Pooling of second doses given at about 4 or about 12 weeks was done.

With respect to this clone: Its antigen is still unknown.

Points from the study as a whole: Increased Spike-specific TCR breadth and depth were observed after two AZD1222 doses. Nearly half of spike-specific TCRs reportedly target variant regions that are unmutated in the B.1.351 and B.1.1.7 variants. Researchers report vaccine-associated CD4 TCRs spanning spike, with dominance at 160-218 and 743-854.

The germline V gene encodes CDR1 SQVTM and CDR2 ANQGSEA. The CDR3 runs to 11 residues. V was shortened by 6 bases and J by 8 bases, with 10 bases between the two germline ends. Measured with immunoSEQ multiplex PCR; TCRdb has only the in-frame clones, and not every one. The table lists under 200,000 clones, about nine tenths of them singletons. This TCR was sampled from an adult in good health. The J gene is TRBJ1-4, the V gene TRBV29-1, with D uncertain. The material sequenced was peripheral blood, taken on day 0 of AZD1222 vaccination. CDR3 region: CSVITREKLFF. DNA of the CDR3: TGCAGCGTCATCACTCGGGAAAAACTGTTTTTT. The whole variable domain, remainder taken from reference TRBV29-1 and TRBJ1-4, is SAVISQKPSRDICQRGTSLTIQCQVDSQVTMMFWYRQQPGQSLTLIATANQGSEATYESGFVIDKFPISRPNLTFSTLTVSNMSPEDSSIYLCSVITREKLFFGSGTQLSVL.